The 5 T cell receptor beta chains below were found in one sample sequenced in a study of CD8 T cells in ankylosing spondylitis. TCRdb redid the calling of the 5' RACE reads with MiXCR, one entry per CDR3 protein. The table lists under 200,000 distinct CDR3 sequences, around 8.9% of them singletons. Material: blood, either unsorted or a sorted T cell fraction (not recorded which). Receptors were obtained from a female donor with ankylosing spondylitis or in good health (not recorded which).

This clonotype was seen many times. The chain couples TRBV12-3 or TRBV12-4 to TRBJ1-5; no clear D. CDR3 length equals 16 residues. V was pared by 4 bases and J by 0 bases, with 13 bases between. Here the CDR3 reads CASSSTGIYSNQPQHF. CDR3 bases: TGTGCCAGCAGTTCGACGGGAATTTATAGCAATCAGCCCCAGCATTTT.

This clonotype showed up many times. The CDR3, as DNA: TGCAGCGTTGAAGGCAATGAGCGCGAGCAGTACTTC. It yields the protein CSVEGNEREQYF. The gene calls are TRBV29-1 and TRBJ2-7; D gene ambiguous. Trimming removed 1 base at V and 6 bases at J, with 10 bases between. The CDR3 is 12 amino acids. Germline values: CDR1 SQVTM, CDR2 ANQGSEA.

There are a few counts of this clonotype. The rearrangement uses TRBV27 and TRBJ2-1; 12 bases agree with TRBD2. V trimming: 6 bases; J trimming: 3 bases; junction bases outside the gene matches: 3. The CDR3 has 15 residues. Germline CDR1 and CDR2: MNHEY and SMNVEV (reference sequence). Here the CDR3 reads CASSLLAGGYNEQFF. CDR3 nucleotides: TGTGCCAGCAGCCTACTAGCGGGAGGCTACAATGAGCAGTTCTTC.

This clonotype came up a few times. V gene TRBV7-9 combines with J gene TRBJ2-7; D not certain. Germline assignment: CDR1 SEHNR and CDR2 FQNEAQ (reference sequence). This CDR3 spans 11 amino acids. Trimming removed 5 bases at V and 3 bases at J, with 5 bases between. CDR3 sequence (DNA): TGTGCCAGCAGCAACGACTACGAGCAGTACTTC. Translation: CASSNDYEQYF.

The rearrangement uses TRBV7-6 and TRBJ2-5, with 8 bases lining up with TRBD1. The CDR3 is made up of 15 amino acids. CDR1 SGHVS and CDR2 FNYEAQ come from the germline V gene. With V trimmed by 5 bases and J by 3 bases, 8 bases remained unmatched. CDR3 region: CASSTWTGKEETQYF. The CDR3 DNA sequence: TGTGCCAGCAGCACCTGGACAGGGAAAGAAGAGACCCAGTACTTC. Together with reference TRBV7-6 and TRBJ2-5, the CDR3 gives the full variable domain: GAGVSQSPRYKVTKRGQDVALRCDPISGHVSLYWYRQALGQGPEFLTYFNYEAQQDKSGLPNDRFSAERPEGSISTLTIQRTEQRDSAMYRCASSTWTGKEETQYFGPGTRLLVL.